This record covers a single T cell receptor (beta chain). This specimen belongs to a study of blood T cell repertoires in COVID-19. Authors' analysis steps: Amplifying reference gene primers gave estimates of nucleated cell counts. Generated by immunoSEQ multiplex PCR, the TCRdb table keeps only in-frame clones and is missing some. The V and J calls and the clone size are those of that table, but D and trimming were determined from the DNA. The sample records 70,000 or so clones, 76% being singletons. The V and J ends lost 4 bases and 6 bases, in that order; junction bases with no gene match: 7. Looked up from germline, CDR1 is SGHTA and CDR2 is FQGTGA. This CDR3 spans 15 amino acids.

Sequencing was done on a sample of peripheral blood. The rearrangement links TRBV7-3 to TRBJ2-1; 9 nucleotides agree with TRBD2. The receptor was derived from a man aged 55 to 69 with COVID-19, enrolled during active disease. CDR3 loop: CASSSAGGNLNEQFF. In DNA, the CDR3 is TGTGCCAGCAGCTCCGCGGGGGGGAACCTCAATGAGCAGTTCTTC.